The clone carrying this T cell receptor (beta chain) occurred a few times. Antigen unknown. The source of the sample is a study of beta chain features in type 1 diabetes. Background on the study: Cell yields, gender and age were similar in healthy donors and patients. Findings and limits, study-wide: Compared to healthy donors, patients appeared to have naive, central memory and Treg TCRB repertoires that were more alike. People with Type 1 diabetes carried modestly yet significantly shorter TCRB CDR3s in all four CD4+ subsets.

With 4 bases removed from V and 2 bases from J, the gap between germline ends came to 8 bases. The CDR3 extends over 13 amino acids. CDR1 and CDR2 from the germline V gene are SGHAT and FQNNGV. Reverse transcribing all isolated RNA meant expressed TCRB transcripts were sequenced. Naive, central memory and regulatory T cell samples yielded roughly 3.5 million reads on average. The method was immunoSEQ multiplex PCR; TCRdb's version includes in-frame clones alone and lacks a portion of them. The repertoire holds 100,000 to 150,000 clones, with 9% as singletons. The genes are TRBV11-2 and TRBJ1-1; D is undetermined. The sequencing input was central memory CD4+ T cells from blood. This TCR was recovered from a man aged 25-45 years with type 1 diabetes. The CDR3 protein is CASSSQENTEAFF. The CDR3 nucleotides read TGTGCCAGCAGCTCGCAGGAAAACACTGAAGCTTTCTTT.